These T cell receptor beta chains were read from a single sample in a study of Ad26.COV2.S vaccination and SARS-CoV-2 variants. Repertoires were generated with immunoSEQ multiplex PCR, while TCRdb's copy carries only in-frame clones and drops some. The sample lists roughly 500,000 clones; roughly 89% were seen once. Sequencing was performed on peripheral blood, taken in a trial of Ad26.COV2.S vaccine versus placebo. These receptor sequences come from a person between 18 and 65 years old who received the Ad26.COV2.S COVID-19 vaccine or a placebo. CDR3s include the opening cysteine and the closing phenylalanine or tryptophan. D genes are given only for firm matches. Clone size is given for some rows only: seen once, a few or many times, or a class if the clone is expanded.

TRBJ2-1	TRBD2	NA	TRBV5-1	CASSSRLAELSYNEQFF	TGCGCCAGCAGCTCAAGACTAGCGGAACTTAGTTACAATGAGCAGTTCTTC
TRBJ2-3	NA	NA	TRBV29-1	CSVEDNSGEDTQYF	TGCAGCGTTGAAGATAACTCAGGGGAAGATACGCAGTATTTT
TRBJ2-7	NA	NA	TRBV4-3	CASSQDRYSYEQYF	TGCGCCAGCAGCCAAGACAGGTACTCCTACGAGCAGTACTTC
TRBJ2-3	NA	NA	TRBV5-1	CASKTEHSTDTQYF	TGCGCCAGCAAGACAGAACATAGCACAGATACGCAGTATTTT
TRBJ1-1	NA	NA	TRBV7-2	CASSFMEGTEAFF	TGTGCCAGCAGCTTTATGGAGGGAACTGAAGCTTTCTTT
TRBJ2-1	TRBD2	NA	TRBV3-1/TRBV3-2	CASSRLAGGFNEQFF	TGTGCCAGCAGTCGACTAGCGGGAGGCTTCAATGAGCAGTTCTTC
TRBJ1-5	NA	few	TRBV10-2	CASSEPGGQPQHF	TGCGCCAGCAGCGAGCCGGGGGGACAGCCCCAGCATTTT
TRBJ2-1	TRBD2	once	TRBV28	CASSLPTSGRDEQFF	TGTGCCAGCAGCCTACCGACTAGCGGGAGGGATGAGCAGTTCTTC
TRBJ1-5	NA	NA	TRBV4-2	CASSQDINQPQHF	TGTGCCAGCAGCCAAGATATTAATCAGCCCCAGCATTTT
TRBJ1-2	TRBD1	NA	TRBV7-2	CASSSGQNYGYTF	TGTGCCAGCAGCTCGGGACAGAACTATGGCTACACCTTC
TRBJ2-1	NA	NA	TRBV9	CASSPRPGTSYNEQFF	TGTGCCAGCAGCCCCCGCCCCGGGACCTCCTACAATGAGCAGTTCTTC
TRBJ1-1	NA	NA	TRBV4-3	CASSQIQGGNTEAFF	TGCGCCAGCAGCCAAATTCAGGGTGGGAACACTGAAGCTTTCTTT
TRBJ1-2	NA	few	TRBV29-1	CSTTQTHHYGYTF	TGCAGCACCACCCAAACCCACCACTATGGCTACACCTTC
TRBJ2-5	NA	once	TRBV2	CASRGIQETQYF	TGTGCCAGCAGGGGGATTCAAGAGACCCAGTACTTC
TRBJ1-2	NA	NA	TRBV29-1	CSVETEGYGYTF	TGCAGCGTTGAAACAGAAGGCTATGGCTACACCTTC
TRBJ2-3	NA	few	TRBV23-1	CASKGIVDRTGMDTQYF	TGCGCCAGCAAGGGCATAGTGGACCGGACTGGGATGGATACGCAGTATTTT
TRBJ2-1	NA	NA	TRBV6-2/TRBV6-3	CASSYGGGGDEQFF	TGTGCCAGCAGTTACGGGGGAGGAGGCGATGAGCAGTTCTTC
TRBJ2-3	NA	few	TRBV9	CASSAQPTDTQYF	TGTGCCAGCAGCGCGCAGCCGACAGATACGCAGTATTTT
TRBJ1-3	NA	NA	TRBV28	CASTPSQGIGSGNTIYF	TGTGCCAGCACCCCGTCCCAGGGAATCGGATCTGGAAACACCATATATTTT
TRBJ2-2	TRBD2	NA	TRBV7-2	CASSLGLAGLTGELFF	TGTGCCAGCAGCCTGGGACTAGCGGGCCTCACCGGGGAGCTGTTTTTT
TRBJ1-1	NA	NA	TRBV6-5	CASSYSFGPEAFF	TGTGCCAGCAGTTACTCGTTCGGTCCTGAAGCTTTCTTT
TRBJ2-1	NA	NA	TRBV21-1	CASSPRLAGGSKQFF	TGTGCCAGCAGCCCCCGACTAGCGGGAGGGTCGAAACAGTTCTTC
TRBJ1-2	NA	NA	TRBV12-3/TRBV12-4	CAIKVRYYGYTF	TGTGCCATCAAGGTACGATACTATGGCTACACCTTC
TRBJ1-5	NA	NA	TRBV18	CASSPVGSQPQHF	TGTGCCAGCTCACCAGTTGGGTCACAGCCCCAGCATTTT
TRBJ2-5	NA	NA	TRBV5-1	CASRVAGLETQYF	TGCGCCAGCAGAGTTGCGGGGCTCGAGACCCAGTACTTC
TRBJ1-2	TRBD1	NA	TRBV29-1	CSVFTDRGNYGYTF	TGCAGCGTTTTTACGGACAGGGGGAACTATGGCTACACCTTC
TRBJ2-3	TRBD2	NA	TRBV11-3	CASSYGLAGGPDTQYF	TGTGCCAGCAGCTATGGACTAGCGGGAGGGCCAGATACGCAGTATTTT
TRBJ1-4	TRBD1	once	TRBV9	CASSTQGANNEKLFF	TGTGCCAGCAGCACGCAGGGGGCCAATAATGAAAAACTGTTTTTT
TRBJ1-2	NA	NA	TRBV2	CASTRTATYGYTF	TGTGCCAGCACCCGGACAGCCACCTATGGCTACACCTTC
TRBJ1-1	NA	NA	TRBV11-2	CASSLEGQNTEAFF	TGTGCCAGCAGCTTAGAGGGACAGAACACTGAAGCTTTCTTT
TRBJ1-4	TRBD1	NA	TRBV3-1/TRBV3-2	CASSWGDRKLFF	TGTGCCAGCAGCTGGGGGGACAGAAAGTTGTTTTTT
TRBJ1-2	TRBD1	NA	TRBV19	CASTSSGGLFYGYTF	TGTGCCAGTACTTCCTCAGGGGGCCTTTTCTATGGCTACACCTTC
TRBJ1-1	TRBD1	NA	TRBV7-6	CASSWGVTGDTEAFF	TGTGCCAGCAGCTGGGGAGTAACAGGGGATACTGAAGCTTTCTTT
TRBJ1-5	NA	once	TRBV19	CASSGFGGRGNQPQHF	TGTGCCAGTAGTGGGTTTGGGGGGCGAGGGAATCAGCCCCAGCATTTT
TRBJ1-2	NA	once	TRBV3-1/TRBV3-2	CASSQDYRRGGYGYTF	TGTGCCAGCAGCCAAGATTATCGGAGGGGAGGCTATGGCTACACCTTC
TRBJ1-4	NA	NA	TRBV18	CASSRSAATNEKLFF	TGTGCCAGCTCCCGATCGGCAGCAACTAATGAAAAACTGTTTTTT
TRBJ2-3	NA	NA	TRBV18	CASSQASYTDTQYF	TGTGCCAGCTCACAGGCCTCTTACACAGATACGCAGTATTTT
TRBJ1-2	NA	NA	TRBV19	CASSQELNGYTF	TGTGCCAGTAGCCAAGAACTTAATGGCTACACCTTC
TRBJ2-3	NA	NA	TRBV6-6	CASSLLKGIRTDTQYF	TGTGCCAGCAGTCTCCTCAAAGGGATCCGCACAGATACGCAGTATTTT
TRBJ2-3	NA	NA	TRBV24-1	CATSDLRVHTDTQYF	TGTGCCACCAGTGATCTCCGGGTCCACACAGATACGCAGTATTTT